The 10 T cell receptor beta chains listed next were all sequenced from one sample in a study of T cells in localized non-small cell lung cancer. Method: immunoSEQ multiplex PCR; TCRdb's copy keeps in-frame clones and lacks some. Here the sample spans fewer than 20,000 clones, about 89% being singletons. The sequencing used peripheral blood, collected before any cancer treatment. These receptors all come from a female donor older than 55 with stage III squamous cell lung carcinoma.

The chain has TRBV7-2 and TRBJ1-5; D is uncertain. The germline CDR1 and CDR2 sequences are SGHTA and FQGNSA. The CDR3 sequence is 13 residues long. The V and J ends lost 2 bases and 1 base respectively, with 3 bases between them. The CDR3 bases are TGTGCCAGCAGCTTATCAAGCAATCAGCCCCAGCATTTT. It translates to CASSLSSNQPQHF.

The rearrangement joins TRBV5-5 to TRBJ1-2, with a weak D call TRBD1 (5 bases). The CDR3 runs to 15 residues. CDR1 and CDR2 from the germline V gene are SGHKS and YYEKEE (reference sequence). V lost 1 base, J lost 0 bases, and 10 bases lay in between. The DNA of the CDR3 is TGTGCCAGCAGCTTGAGAGGGGAAGCTAACTATGGCTACACCTTC. Translating it yields CASSLRGEANYGYTF.

The chain combines TRBV6-4 with TRBJ1-3; D is undetermined. This CDR3 contains 17 residues. Germline-derived CDR1 and CDR2 are MRHNA and SNTAGT. Trimming shortened V by 2 bases and J by 4 bases, and 18 bases separated the two germline ends. The CDR3 nucleotides are TGTGCCAGCAGTGACAATAAAGGGTCGGATGGGGGAAACACCATATATTTT. Translated, it gives CASSDNKGSDGGNTIYF.

The V gene is TRBV30, the J gene TRBJ1-5; D perhaps matches TRBD1 (6 bases). Germline V gene lookup returns CDR1 GTSNPN and CDR2 SVGIG (reference sequence). Trimming stripped 4 bases from V and 2 bases from J, with 12 bases between. This CDR3 has 14 amino acids. Written as DNA, the CDR3 is TGTGCCTGGACAACAGGGCAGGGCAATCAGCCCCAGCATTTT. It encodes CAWTTGQGNQPQHF.

This chain connects TRBV19 to TRBJ2-1; maybe TRBD2 (5 bases). The CDR3 sequence is 15 residues long. Per the germline V gene, CDR1 is LNHDA and CDR2 is SQIVND (reference sequence). Trimming pared 2 bases from V and 5 bases from J, leaving 13 bases between. Here the CDR3 DNA reads TGTGCCAGTAGTATACAGTCTAGCAGAGACAATGAGCAGTTCTTC. This gives the protein CASSIQSSRDNEQFF.

V usage is TRBV18 and J usage is TRBJ1-2, with D perhaps matching TRBD1 (6 bases). In germline, CDR1 is KGHSH, CDR2 LQKENI. This CDR3 is 16 amino acids long. Trimming removed 4 bases from V and 7 bases from J, with 22 bases in between. CDR3 in amino acids: CASSLLLTGMEAGYTF. The CDR3 DNA is TGTGCCAGCTCACTCCTCCTTACAGGGATGGAAGCTGGCTACACCTTC.

This clone has a single count. The chain carries TRBV6-1 and TRBJ1-1; possibly TRBD1 for D (6 bases). The V gene lost 3 bases and the J gene lost 5 bases, with 22 bases spanning the gap. The CDR3 has 17 amino acids. Germline CDR1 and CDR2: MNHNS and SASEGT. CDR3 DNA sequence: TGTGCCAGCAGTGAGAGACAGGATCCAGTCGTCAGGACTGAAGCTTTCTTT. It is translated as CASSERQDPVVRTEAFF.

The V and J genes are TRBV5-1 and TRBJ1-6; TRBD1 matches at 7 bases. Germline V gene data show CDR1 as SGHRS and CDR2 as YFSETQ. CDR3 length: 19 amino acids. The junction had 22 bases not matched to a gene; V was cut back by 4 bases and J by 9 bases. The CDR3 nucleotides read TGCGCCAGCAGCCTCGGGATCGGGCAGGGGGGAATCGCGGGTTCACCCCTCCACTTT. It is translated as CASSLGIGQGGIAGSPLHF.

V gene TRBV5-4 combines with J gene TRBJ2-7, with 11 bases lining up with TRBD1. This CDR3 has 16 residues. The germline gives CDR1 SGHNT, CDR2 YYREEE (reference sequence). J lost 4 bases, V lost 4 bases, and 10 bases had no gene match. CDR3 loop: CASSQPQGQGEYEQYF. As DNA, the CDR3 is TGTGCCAGCAGCCAACCACAGGGACAGGGGGAATACGAGCAGTACTTC. Full variable domain (rest looked up from reference TRBV5-4 and TRBJ2-7): ETGVTQSPTHLIKTRGQQVTLRCSSQSGHNTVSWYQQALGQGPQFIFQYYREEENGRGNFPPRFSGLQFPNYSSELNVNALELDDSALYLCASSQPQGQGEYEQYFGPGTRLTVT.

The chain combines TRBV30 with TRBJ2-5, with D tentatively TRBD1 (5 bases). The CDR3 extends over 12 amino acids. Per the germline V gene, CDR1 is GTSNPN and CDR2 is SVGIG (reference sequence). V lost 2 bases, J lost 5 bases, and 9 bases lay in between. CDR3 DNA: TGTGCCTGGAGTCTGACAGACGAGACCCAGTACTTC. It yields the protein CAWSLTDETQYF.